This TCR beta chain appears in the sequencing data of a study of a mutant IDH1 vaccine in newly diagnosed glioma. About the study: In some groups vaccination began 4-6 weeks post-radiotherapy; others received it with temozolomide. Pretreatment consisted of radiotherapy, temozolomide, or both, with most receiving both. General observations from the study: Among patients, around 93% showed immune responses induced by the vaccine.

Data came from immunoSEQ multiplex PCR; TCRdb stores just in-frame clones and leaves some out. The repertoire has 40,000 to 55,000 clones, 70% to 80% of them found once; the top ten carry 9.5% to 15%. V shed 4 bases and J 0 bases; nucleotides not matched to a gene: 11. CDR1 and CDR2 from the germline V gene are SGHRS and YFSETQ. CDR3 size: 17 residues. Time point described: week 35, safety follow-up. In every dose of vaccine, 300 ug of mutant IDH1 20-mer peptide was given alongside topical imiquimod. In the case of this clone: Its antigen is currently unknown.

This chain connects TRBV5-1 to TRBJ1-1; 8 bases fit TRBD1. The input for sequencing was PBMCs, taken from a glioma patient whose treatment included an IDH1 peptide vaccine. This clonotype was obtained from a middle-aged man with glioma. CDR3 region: CASSRDRGPPMNTEAFF. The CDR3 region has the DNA TGCGCCAGCAGCAGAGACAGGGGACCTCCCATGAACACTGAAGCTTTCTTT.